Below, 18 T cell receptor beta chains from the same sample are listed, as sequenced in a study of T cell changes during pregnancy in multiple sclerosis (dated by TCRdb to between 2017 and 2020). To prepare the library, the immunoSEQ multiplex PCR assay was applied. The clones in this table, taken by TCRdb from immuneACCESS, are in-frame only. Not every clone is retained; where verified, under half of the shortfall comes from an unresolved V gene, and the cause of the rest is unknown. The sample has 50,000 to 60,000 clones on record, about 91% of them singletons. The top ten clonotypes cover 0.76% of the sample. This specimen consisted of CD4+ T cells from peripheral blood mononuclear cells, obtained in the first trimester of pregnancy. These receptor sequences come from a female donor with multiple sclerosis, enrolled in a pregnancy study.

This chain joins TRBV12-5 and TRBJ2-3; 11 bases map to TRBD2. Germline CDR1 LGHNT, CDR2 FRNRAP. This CDR3 has 13 amino acids. V trimming: 6 bases; J trimming: 6 bases; junction bases outside the gene matches: 2. CDR3 coding DNA: TGTGCTAGTGGGCTAGCGGGGGGTGATACGCAGTATTTT. Translation gives CASGLAGGDTQYF. The whole variable domain, filled in from reference TRBV12-5 and TRBJ2-3, reads DARVTQTPRHKVTEMGQEVTMRCQPILGHNTVFWYRQTMMQGLELLAYFRNRAPLDDSGMPKDRFSAEMPDATLATLKIQPSEPRDSAVYFCASGLAGGDTQYFGPGTRLTVL.

The rearrangement uses TRBV1 and TRBJ2-4; the tabulated D call, TRBD2, remains unverified against the DNA. TRBV1 is classified as a pseudogene. The CDR3 covers 16 residues. The CDR3, as DNA: TGCACCAGCAGCCACCTTAGCGGGGGGCAGAAAAACATTCAGTACTTC. It specifies CTSSHLSGGQKNIQYF.

This chain joins TRBV6-1 and TRBJ2-1; 7 nucleotides agree with TRBD2. V lost 6 bases to trimming and J lost 10 bases; unmatched junction nucleotides: 3. Germline lookup yields CDR1 MNHNS and CDR2 SASEGT. CDR3 length equals 11 residues. Here the CDR3 reads CASSSGREQFF. In DNA, the CDR3 is TGTGCCAGCAGCTCCGGGAGGGAGCAGTTCTTC.

CDR3 sequence: CASRDTNTEAFF. Here the CDR3 DNA reads TGTGCCAGTAGGGACACAAACACTGAAGCTTTCTTT. The V call is TRBV25-1, the J call TRBJ1-1; D might be TRBD1 (6 bases). V lost 9 bases to trimming and J lost 2 bases, with 10 bases between them. CDR3 length equals 12 residues. Germline CDR1 reads MGHDK; CDR2 reads SYGVNS.

This clone was recorded at least ten times. CDR3 DNA sequence: TGTGCCAGCAGCTTAGGGGGCCGGACAGATACGCAGTATTTT. Translated: CASSLGGRTDTQYF. V gene TRBV11-1 combines with J gene TRBJ2-3, with D possibly matching TRBD1 (5 bases). In germline, CDR1 is SGHAT, CDR2 FQDESV (reference sequence). The CDR3 has 14 residues. With 1 base removed from V and 3 bases from J, the gap between germline ends came to 8 bases.

The gene calls are TRBV23-1 and TRBJ1-3; 9 bases are a match to TRBD1. TRBV23-1 carries the ORF label, with uncertain function. The CDR3 loop spans 14 amino acids. The trim removed 4 bases at V and 7 bases at J, leaving 5 bases unmatched. CDR3 sequence (DNA): TGCGCCAGCAGTCCGGGACAGGGACGGAACACCATATATTTT. This sequence encodes CASSPGQGRNTIYF.

The chain is built from TRBV7-2 and TRBJ1-2, with 11 bases fitting TRBD1. The CDR3 spans 13 residues. Per germline, CDR1 SGHTA and CDR2 FQGNSA. Trimming cost V 5 bases and J 7 bases; bases outside gene matches: 3. Here the CDR3 reads CASSAGTGGGYTF. CDR3 sequence (DNA): TGTGCCAGCAGCGCCGGGACAGGGGGTGGCTACACCTTC.

This clone was seen more than once but under ten times. The chain couples TRBV10-3 to TRBJ2-2; D perhaps matches TRBD2 (6 bases). CDR1 ENHRY and CDR2 SYGVKD come from the germline V gene. Between the trimmed V and J ends, which lost 4 bases and 6 bases, there was a span of 12 bases. The CDR3 consists of 14 residues. CDR3 nucleotide sequence: TGTGCCATCAGTGCTAGCGAGTCGTCCGGGGAGCTGTTTTTT. It specifies CAISASESSGELFF.

The V gene is TRBV7-2, the J gene TRBJ2-7, with 11 bases identical to TRBD2. Germline V gives CDR1 SGHTA, CDR2 FQGNSA. V was clipped by 1 base and J by 6 bases; unmatched bases: 8. The CDR3 sequence is 16 residues long. CDR3 nucleotides: TGTGCCAGCAGCTTAGGGGGTAGCGGGGGGGCGAGCGAGCAGTACTTC. As protein: CASSLGGSGGASEQYF.

The rearrangement joins TRBV4-2 to TRBJ1-1, with 9 nucleotides matching TRBD1. Trimming took 1 base from V and 5 from J; bases not matched to a gene: 2. This CDR3 has 14 amino acids. Germline V gene data show CDR1 as LGHNA and CDR2 as YNFKEQ. The CDR3 DNA is TGTGCCAGCAGCCAAGGACAGGGGGGGACTGAAGCTTTCTTT. Translation: CASSQGQGGTEAFF.

V usage is TRBV30 and J usage is TRBJ1-6; D is ambiguous. Trimming pared 3 bases from V and 7 bases from J, leaving 16 bases between. The CDR3 length is 15 residues. Per the germline V gene, CDR1 is GTSNPN and CDR2 is SVGIG (reference sequence). In nucleotides, the CDR3 is TGTGCCTGGAGCCCCAAGAGATCGGGAAATTCACCCCTCCACTTT. This codes for CAWSPKRSGNSPLHF.

The V and J genes are TRBV6-5 and TRBJ2-3; a possible D gene is TRBD2 (6 bases). V was pared by 0 bases and J by 1 base, with 8 bases between. This CDR3 region has 15 residues. The V gene's germline CDR1 is MNHEY and CDR2 SVGAGI. CDR3 bases: TGTGCCAGCAGTTACTCTTGGGGGGGCACAGATACGCAGTATTTT. As protein: CASSYSWGGTDTQYF.

The chain employs TRBV6-1 and TRBJ2-3; D is undetermined. With 2 bases removed from V and 0 bases from J, the gap between germline ends came to 15 bases. There are 17 residues in the CDR3. Germline loops: CDR1 MNHNS, CDR2 SASEGT. DNA for the CDR3: TGTGCCAGCAGTGAAATCGTATCTGGCCTTAGCACAGATACGCAGTATTTT. It codes for CASSEIVSGLSTDTQYF.

The chain employs TRBV9 and TRBJ2-4; 8 bases line up with TRBD1. Losses at the gene ends were 3 bases for V and 0 bases for J; bases not matched to a gene: 5. This CDR3 region has 16 residues. Germline loops: CDR1 SGDLS, CDR2 YYNGEE. The CDR3 nucleotides are TGTGCCAGCAGCGCCCAGGGGGCTGGAGCCAAAAACATTCAGTACTTC. It encodes CASSAQGAGAKNIQYF.

V and J are TRBV5-4 and TRBJ2-7, with D tentatively TRBD2 (5 bases). CDR1 and CDR2 from the germline V gene are SGHNT and YYREEE (reference sequence). This CDR3 spans 13 amino acids. V shed 4 bases and J shed 4 bases, with 12 bases lying between them. CDR3 bases: TGTGCCAGCAGCGGCGGGCTACTATACGAGCAGTACTTC. It translates to CASSGGLLYEQYF.

This chain joins TRBV11-2 and TRBJ1-2, with TRBD1 identical over 10 bases. Germline values: CDR1 SGHAT, CDR2 FQNNGV. With V trimmed by 6 bases and J by 2 bases, 9 bases remained unmatched. The CDR3 spans 16 residues. The CDR3, as DNA: TGTGCCAGCAGTAGACAGGGGGCGGTTGTCAACTATGGCTACACCTTC. Its protein product is CASSRQGAVVNYGYTF.

The J gene is TRBJ2-1, the V gene TRBV10-3; a weak D match, TRBD2 (6 bases). The CDR3 has 16 residues. Germline V gives CDR1 ENHRY, CDR2 SYGVKD. V was cut by 0 bases and J by 5 bases, with 14 bases left in between. The CDR3 protein is CAISESRRGHDNEQFF. CDR3 DNA: TGTGCCATCAGTGAGTCGAGGCGGGGCCACGACAATGAGCAGTTCTTC.

The chain couples TRBV6-5 to TRBJ2-5; TRBD1 might be the D (5 bases). Germline-derived CDR1 and CDR2 are MNHEY and SVGAGI. V lost 0 bases to trimming and J lost 3 bases, with 14 bases between them. The CDR3 length is 16 residues. The CDR3 here is CASSYSGQGREETQYF. CDR3 DNA: TGTGCCAGCAGTTACTCAGGGCAGGGCCGGGAAGAGACCCAGTACTTC.